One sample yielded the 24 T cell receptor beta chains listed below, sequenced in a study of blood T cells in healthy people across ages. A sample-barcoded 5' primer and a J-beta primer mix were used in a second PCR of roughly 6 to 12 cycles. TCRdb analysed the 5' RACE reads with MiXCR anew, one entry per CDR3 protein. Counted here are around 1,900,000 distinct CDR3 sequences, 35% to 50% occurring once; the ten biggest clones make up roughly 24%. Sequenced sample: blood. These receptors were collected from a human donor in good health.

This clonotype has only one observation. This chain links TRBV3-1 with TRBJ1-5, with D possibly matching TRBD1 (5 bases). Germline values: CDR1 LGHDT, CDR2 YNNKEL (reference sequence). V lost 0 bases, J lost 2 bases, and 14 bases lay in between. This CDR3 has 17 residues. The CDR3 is CASSQDRGAGGNQPQHF. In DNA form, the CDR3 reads TGTGCCAGCAGCCAAGATCGGGGCGCCGGGGGCAATCAGCCCCAGCATTTT.

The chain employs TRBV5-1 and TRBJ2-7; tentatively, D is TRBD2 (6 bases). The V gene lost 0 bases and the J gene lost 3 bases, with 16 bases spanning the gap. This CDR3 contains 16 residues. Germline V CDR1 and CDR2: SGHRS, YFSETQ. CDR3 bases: TGCGCCAGCAGCTTGGTTCCGGGACTGGCGGACTACGAGCAGTACTTC. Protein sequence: CASSLVPGLADYEQYF.

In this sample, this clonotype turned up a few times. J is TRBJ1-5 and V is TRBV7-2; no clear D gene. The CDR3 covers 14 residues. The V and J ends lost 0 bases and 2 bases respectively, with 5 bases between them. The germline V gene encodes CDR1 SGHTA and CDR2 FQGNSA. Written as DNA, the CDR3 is TGTGCCAGCAGCTTAGCTCATGGCAATCAGCCCCAGCATTTT. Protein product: CASSLAHGNQPQHF.

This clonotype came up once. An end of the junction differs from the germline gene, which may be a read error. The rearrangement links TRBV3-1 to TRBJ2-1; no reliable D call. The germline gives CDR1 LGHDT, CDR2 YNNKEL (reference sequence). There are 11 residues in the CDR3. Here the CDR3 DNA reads TGTGCCAGCAGAGGGTACAATAAGCAGTTCTTC. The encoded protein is CASRGYNKQFF.

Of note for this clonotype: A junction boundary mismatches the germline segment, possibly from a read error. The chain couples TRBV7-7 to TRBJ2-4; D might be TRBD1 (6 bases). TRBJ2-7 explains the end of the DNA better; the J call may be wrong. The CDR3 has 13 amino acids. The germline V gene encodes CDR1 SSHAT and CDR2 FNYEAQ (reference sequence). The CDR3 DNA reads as TGTGCTAGCAGCGTCGGGACATGCACCGAGCAGTACTTC. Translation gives CASSVGTCTEQYF.

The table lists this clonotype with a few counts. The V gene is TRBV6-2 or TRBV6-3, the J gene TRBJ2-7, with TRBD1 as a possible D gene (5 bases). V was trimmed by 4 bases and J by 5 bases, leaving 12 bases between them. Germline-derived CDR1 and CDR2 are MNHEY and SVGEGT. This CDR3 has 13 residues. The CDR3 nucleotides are TGTGCCAGCAGTTCCAGCAGGGCCGACGAGCAGTACTTC. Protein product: CASSSSRADEQYF.

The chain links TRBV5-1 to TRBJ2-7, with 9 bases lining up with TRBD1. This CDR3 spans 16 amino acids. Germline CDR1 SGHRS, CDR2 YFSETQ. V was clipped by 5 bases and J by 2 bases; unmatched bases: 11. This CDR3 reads CASRRTGGVETYEQYF. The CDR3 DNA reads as TGCGCCAGCAGACGTACAGGGGGCGTTGAAACCTACGAGCAGTACTTC. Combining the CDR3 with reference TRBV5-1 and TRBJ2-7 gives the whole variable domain KAGVTQTPRYLIKTRGQQVTLSCSPISGHRSVSWYQQTPGQGLQFLFEYFSETQRNKGNFPGRFSGRQFSNSRSEMNVSTLELGDSALYLCASRRTGGVETYEQYFGPGTRLTVT.

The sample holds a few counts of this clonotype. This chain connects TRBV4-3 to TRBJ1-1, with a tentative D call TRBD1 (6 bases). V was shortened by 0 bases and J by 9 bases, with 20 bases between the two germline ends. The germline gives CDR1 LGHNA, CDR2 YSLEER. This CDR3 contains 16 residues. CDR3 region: CASSQDPRQASMKAFF. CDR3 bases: TGCGCCAGCAGCCAAGATCCCCGACAGGCATCCATGAAAGCTTTCTTT.

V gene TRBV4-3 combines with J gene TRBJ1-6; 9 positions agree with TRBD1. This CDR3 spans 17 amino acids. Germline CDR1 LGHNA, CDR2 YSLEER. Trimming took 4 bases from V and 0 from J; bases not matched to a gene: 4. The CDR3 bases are TGCGCCAGCAGCCCGGACAGGGGCAGCTCCTATAATTCACCCCTCCACTTT. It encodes CASSPDRGSSYNSPLHF.

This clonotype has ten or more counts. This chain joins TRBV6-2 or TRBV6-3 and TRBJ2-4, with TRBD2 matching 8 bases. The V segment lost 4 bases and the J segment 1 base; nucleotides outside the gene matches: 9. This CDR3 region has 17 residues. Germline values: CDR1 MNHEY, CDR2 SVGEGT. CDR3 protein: CASSSRGSGGAKNIQYF. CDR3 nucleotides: TGTGCCAGCAGTTCCCGAGGGAGCGGGGGTGCCAAAAACATTCAGTACTTC.

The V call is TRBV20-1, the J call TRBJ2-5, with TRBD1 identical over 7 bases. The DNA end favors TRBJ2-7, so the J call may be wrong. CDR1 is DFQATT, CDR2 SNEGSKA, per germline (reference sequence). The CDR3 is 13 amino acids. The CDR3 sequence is CSGDRDRTYEQYF. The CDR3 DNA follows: TGCAGTGGGGACCGGGACAGAACCTACGAGCAGTACTTC.

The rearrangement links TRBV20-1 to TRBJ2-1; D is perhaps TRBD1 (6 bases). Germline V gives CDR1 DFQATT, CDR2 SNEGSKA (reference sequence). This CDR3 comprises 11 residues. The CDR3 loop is CRANLQGEQFF. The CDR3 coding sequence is TGCAGGGCCAATCTACAGGGTGAGCAGTTCTTC.

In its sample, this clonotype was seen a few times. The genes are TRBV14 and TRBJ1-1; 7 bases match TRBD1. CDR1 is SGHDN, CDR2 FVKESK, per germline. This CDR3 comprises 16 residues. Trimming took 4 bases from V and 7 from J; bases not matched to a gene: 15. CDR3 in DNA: TGTGCCAGCAGCCCCCAAGGGGCAGGGGGAACCCGTGAAGCTTTCTTT. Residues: CASSPQGAGGTREAFF. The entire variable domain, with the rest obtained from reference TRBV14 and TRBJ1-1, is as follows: EAGVTQFPSHSVIEKGQTVTLRCDPISGHDNLYWYRRVMGKEIKFLLHFVKESKQDESGMPNNRFLAERTGGTYSTLKVQPAELEDSGVYFCASSPQGAGGTREAFFGQGTRLTVV.

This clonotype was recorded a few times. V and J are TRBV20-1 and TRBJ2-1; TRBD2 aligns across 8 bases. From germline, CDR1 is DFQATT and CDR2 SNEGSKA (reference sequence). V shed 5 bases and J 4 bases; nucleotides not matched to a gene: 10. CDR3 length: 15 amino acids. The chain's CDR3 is CSAPPGGPRYNEQFF. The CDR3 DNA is TGCAGTGCTCCCCCGGGGGGGCCTAGATACAATGAGCAGTTCTTC.

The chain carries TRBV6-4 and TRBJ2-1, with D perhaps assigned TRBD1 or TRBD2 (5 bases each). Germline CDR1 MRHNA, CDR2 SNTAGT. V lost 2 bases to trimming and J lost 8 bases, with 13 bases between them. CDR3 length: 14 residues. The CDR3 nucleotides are TGTGCCAGCAGTGACCGTGGGGCGGGCGATGAGCAGTTCTTC. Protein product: CASSDRGAGDEQFF.

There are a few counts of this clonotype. CDR3 in DNA: TGTGCCAGCAGCCGAAGAGGACAGACTCAAGAGACCCAGTACTTC. This translates into CASSRRGQTQETQYF. J is TRBJ2-5 and V is TRBV7-9, with a tentative D call TRBD1 (6 bases). Trimming removed 5 bases at V and 2 bases at J, with 15 bases between. Looked up from germline, CDR1 is SEHNR and CDR2 is FQNEAQ (reference sequence). This CDR3 region has 15 residues.

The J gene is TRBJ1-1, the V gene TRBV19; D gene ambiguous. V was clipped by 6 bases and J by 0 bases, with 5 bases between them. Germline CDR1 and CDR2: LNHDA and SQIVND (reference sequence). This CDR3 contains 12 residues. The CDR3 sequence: CASRELNTEAFF. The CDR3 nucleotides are TGTGCCAGTAGGGAATTGAACACTGAAGCTTTCTTT.

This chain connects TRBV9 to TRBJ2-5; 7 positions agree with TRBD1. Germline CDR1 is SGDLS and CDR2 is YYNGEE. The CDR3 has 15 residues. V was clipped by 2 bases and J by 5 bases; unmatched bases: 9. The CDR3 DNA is TGTGCCAGCAGCGTTTCGACAGGGTTGGGGGAGACCCAGTACTTC. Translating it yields CASSVSTGLGETQYF.

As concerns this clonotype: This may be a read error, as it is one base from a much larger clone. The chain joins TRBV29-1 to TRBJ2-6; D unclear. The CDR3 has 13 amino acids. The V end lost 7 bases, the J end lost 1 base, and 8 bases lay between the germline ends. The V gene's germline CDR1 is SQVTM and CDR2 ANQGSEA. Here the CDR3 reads CSAGLSGANVLTF. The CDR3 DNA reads TGCAGCGCTGGGTTATCTGGGGCCAACGTCCTGACTTTC.

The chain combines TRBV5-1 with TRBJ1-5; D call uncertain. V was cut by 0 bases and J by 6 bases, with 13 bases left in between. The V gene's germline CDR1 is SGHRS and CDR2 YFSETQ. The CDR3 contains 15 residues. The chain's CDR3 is CASSLGPSDGQPQHF. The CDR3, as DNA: TGCGCCAGCAGCTTGGGGCCCTCAGACGGTCAGCCCCAGCATTTT.

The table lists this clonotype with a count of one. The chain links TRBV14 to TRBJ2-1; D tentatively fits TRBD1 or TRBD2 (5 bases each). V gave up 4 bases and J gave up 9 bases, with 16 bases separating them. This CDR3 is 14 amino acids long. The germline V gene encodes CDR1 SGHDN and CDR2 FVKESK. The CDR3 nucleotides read TGTGCCAGCAGCCCCGGGACGTACTATTTTGAGCAGTTCTTC. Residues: CASSPGTYYFEQFF.

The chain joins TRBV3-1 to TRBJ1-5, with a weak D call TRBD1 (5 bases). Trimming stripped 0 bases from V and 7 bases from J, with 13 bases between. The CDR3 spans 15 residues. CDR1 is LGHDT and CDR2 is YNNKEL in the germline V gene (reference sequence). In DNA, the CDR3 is TGTGCCAGCAGCCAAGAAGCCCGGGGGAGCCAGCCCCAGCATTTT. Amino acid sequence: CASSQEARGSQPQHF.

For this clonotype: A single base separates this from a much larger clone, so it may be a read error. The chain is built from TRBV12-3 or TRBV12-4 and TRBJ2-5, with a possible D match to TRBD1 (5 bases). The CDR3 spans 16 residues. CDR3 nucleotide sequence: TGTACCAGCACCTCAGGGTACATCGGTAGCATAGAGACCCAGTACTTC. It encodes CTSTSGYIGSIETQYF.

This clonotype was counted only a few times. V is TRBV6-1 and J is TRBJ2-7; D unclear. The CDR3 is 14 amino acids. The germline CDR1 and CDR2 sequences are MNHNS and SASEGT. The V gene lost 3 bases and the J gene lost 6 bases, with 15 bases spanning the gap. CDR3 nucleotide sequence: TGTGCCAGCAGTGAGGGCCAAACACCCCCCGAGCAGTACTTC. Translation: CASSEGQTPPEQYF.